Here is one T cell receptor (beta chain) with its context. This specimen belongs to a study of T cell responses to AZD1222 COVID-19 vaccine. Sequencing was performed with immunoSEQ multiplex PCR; in TCRdb, only in-frame clones are kept and a portion is missing. Of about 180,000 clones in the sample, 85% to 90% were seen once. There are 15 residues in the CDR3. The germline CDR1 and CDR2 sequences are MNHEY and SVGAGI. V dropped 0 bases and J dropped 3 bases, with 11 bases sitting between them. The V call is TRBV6-5, the J call TRBJ1-1, with unresolved D. The sequence was collected from an adult in good health. The input for sequencing was peripheral blood, taken on day 0 of AZD1222 vaccination. CDR3 region: CASSYSEGLYTEAFF. CDR3 sequence (DNA): TGTGCCAGCAGTTACTCGGAGGGTTTATACACTGAAGCTTTCTTT.